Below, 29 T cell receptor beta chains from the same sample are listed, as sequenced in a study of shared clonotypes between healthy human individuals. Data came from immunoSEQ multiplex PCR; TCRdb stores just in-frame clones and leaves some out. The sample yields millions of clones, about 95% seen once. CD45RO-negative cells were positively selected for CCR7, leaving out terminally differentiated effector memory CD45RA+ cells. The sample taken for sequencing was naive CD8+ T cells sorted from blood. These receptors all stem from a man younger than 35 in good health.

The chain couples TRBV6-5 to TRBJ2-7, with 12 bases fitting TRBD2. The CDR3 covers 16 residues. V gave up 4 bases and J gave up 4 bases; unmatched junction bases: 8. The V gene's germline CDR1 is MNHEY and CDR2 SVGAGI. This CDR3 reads CASSSTSGRYSYEQYF. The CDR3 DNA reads TGTGCCAGCAGTTCGACTAGCGGGAGATATTCGTACGAGCAGTACTTC.

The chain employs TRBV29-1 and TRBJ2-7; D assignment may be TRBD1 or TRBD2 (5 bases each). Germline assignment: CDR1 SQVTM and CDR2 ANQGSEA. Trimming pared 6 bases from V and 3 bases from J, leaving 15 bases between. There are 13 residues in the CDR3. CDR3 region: CSVPGPTYYEQYF. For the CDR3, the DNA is TGCAGCGTGCCGGGACCTACCTACTACGAGCAGTACTTC.

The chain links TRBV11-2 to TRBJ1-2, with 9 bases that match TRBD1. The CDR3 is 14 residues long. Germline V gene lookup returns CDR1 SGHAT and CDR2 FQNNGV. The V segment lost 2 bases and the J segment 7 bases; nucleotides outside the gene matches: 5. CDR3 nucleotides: TGTGCCAGCAGCTTAACACAGGGGGCGGGTGGCTACACCTTC. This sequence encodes CASSLTQGAGGYTF.

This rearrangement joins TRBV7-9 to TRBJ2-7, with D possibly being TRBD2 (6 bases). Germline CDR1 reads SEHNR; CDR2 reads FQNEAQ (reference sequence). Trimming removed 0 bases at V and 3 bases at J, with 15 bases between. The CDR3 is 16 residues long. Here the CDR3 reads CASSLAPGGADYEQYF. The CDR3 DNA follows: TGTGCCAGCAGCTTAGCGCCTGGAGGGGCGGACTACGAGCAGTACTTC.

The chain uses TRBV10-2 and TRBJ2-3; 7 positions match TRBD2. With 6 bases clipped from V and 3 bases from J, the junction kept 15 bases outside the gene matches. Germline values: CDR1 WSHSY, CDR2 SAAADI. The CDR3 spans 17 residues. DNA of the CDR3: TGCGCCAGCAGGGTGGGGGGGAGTGGAGGTTTGACAGATACGCAGTATTTT. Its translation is CASRVGGSGGLTDTQYF.

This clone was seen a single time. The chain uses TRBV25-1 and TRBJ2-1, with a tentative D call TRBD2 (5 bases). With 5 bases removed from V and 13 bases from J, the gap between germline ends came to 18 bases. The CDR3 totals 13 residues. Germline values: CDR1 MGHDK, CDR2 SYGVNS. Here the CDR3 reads CASSSLVSGRQFF. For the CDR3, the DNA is TGTGCCAGCAGTTCCCTGGTGAGTGGGAGACAGTTCTTC.

The CDR3 nucleotides read TGTGCCAGCAGATGGGGAGTTGGCAATGAGCAGTTCTTC. It codes for CASRWGVGNEQFF. The chain is built from TRBV11-2 and TRBJ2-1; possible D gene TRBD2, 5 bases. The CDR3 spans 13 residues. The ends were cut back, 6 bases at V and 6 bases at J, with 12 bases in the middle. Germline V gives CDR1 SGHAT, CDR2 FQNNGV.

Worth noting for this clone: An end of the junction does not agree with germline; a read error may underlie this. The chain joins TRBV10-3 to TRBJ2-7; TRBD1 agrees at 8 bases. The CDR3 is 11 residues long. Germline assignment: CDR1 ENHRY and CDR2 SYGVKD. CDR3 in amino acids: CSTTGDYEQYF. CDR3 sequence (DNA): TGCAGTACGACAGGGGATTACGAGCAGTACTTC.

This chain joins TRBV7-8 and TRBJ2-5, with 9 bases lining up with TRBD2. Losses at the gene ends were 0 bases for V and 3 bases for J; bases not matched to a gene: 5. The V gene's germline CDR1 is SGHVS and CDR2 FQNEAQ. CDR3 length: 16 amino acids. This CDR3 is CASSLAWRTSEETQYF. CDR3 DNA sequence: TGTGCCAGCAGCTTAGCGTGGAGGACTAGCGAAGAGACCCAGTACTTC.

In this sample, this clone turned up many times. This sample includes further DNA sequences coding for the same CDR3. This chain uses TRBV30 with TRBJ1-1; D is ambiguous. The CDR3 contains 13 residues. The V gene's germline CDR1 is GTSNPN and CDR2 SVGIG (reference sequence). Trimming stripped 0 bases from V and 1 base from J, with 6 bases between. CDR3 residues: CAWSVQGNTEAFF. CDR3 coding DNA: TGTGCCTGGAGTGTACAAGGGAACACTGAAGCTTTCTTT.

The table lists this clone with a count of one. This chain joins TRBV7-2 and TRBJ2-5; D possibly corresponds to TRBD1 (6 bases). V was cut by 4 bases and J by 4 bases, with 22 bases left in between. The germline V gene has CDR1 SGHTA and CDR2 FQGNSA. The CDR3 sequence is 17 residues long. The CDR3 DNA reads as TGTGCCAGCAGCTCCGAACCAGGGGTCTTATTCCCAGAGACCCAGTACTTC. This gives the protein CASSSEPGVLFPETQYF.

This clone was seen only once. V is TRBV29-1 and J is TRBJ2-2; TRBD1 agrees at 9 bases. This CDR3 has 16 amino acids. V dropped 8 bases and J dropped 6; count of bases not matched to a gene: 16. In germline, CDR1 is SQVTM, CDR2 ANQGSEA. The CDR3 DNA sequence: TGCAGCTCTTGGGTACCGGGACAGGGAACAGCCGGGGAGCTGTTTTTT. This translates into CSSWVPGQGTAGELFF.

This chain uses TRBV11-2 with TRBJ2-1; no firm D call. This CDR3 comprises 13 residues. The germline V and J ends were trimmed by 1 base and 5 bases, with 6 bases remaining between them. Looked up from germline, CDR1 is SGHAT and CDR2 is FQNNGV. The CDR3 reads CASSLVNHNEQFF. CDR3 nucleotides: TGTGCCAGCAGCTTAGTTAATCACAATGAGCAGTTCTTC.

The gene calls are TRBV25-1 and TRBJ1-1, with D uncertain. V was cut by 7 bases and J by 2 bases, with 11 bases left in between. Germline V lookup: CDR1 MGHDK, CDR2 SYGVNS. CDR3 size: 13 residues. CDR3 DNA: TGTGCCAGCAAGTTTGATGGAAACACTGAAGCTTTCTTT. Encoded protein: CASKFDGNTEAFF.

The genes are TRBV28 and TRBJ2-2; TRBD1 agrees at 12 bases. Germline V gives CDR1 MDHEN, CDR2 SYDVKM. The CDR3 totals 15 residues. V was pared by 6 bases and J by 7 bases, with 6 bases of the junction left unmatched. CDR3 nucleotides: TGTGCCAGCAGACGGGGACAGGGGGCGATCGGGGAGCTGTTTTTT. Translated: CASRRGQGAIGELFF.

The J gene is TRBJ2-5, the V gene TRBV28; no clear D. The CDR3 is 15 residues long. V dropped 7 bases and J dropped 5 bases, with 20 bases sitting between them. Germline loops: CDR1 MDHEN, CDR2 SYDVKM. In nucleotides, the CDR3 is TGTGCCAGCAAGATGGATTTAGCCTCGGGTGAGACCCAGTACTTC. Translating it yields CASKMDLASGETQYF. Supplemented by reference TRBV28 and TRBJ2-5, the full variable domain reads DVKVTQSSRYLVKRTGEKVFLECVQDMDHENMFWYRQDPGLGLRLIYFSYDVKMKEKGDIPEGYSVSREKKERFSLILESASTNQTSMYLCASKMDLASGETQYFGPGTRLLVL.

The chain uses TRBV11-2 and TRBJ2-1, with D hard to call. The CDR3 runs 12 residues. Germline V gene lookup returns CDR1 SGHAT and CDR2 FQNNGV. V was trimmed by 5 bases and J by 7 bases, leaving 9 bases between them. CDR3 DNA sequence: TGTGCCAGCAGCCCCGAGAGGAATGAGCAGTTCTTC. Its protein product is CASSPERNEQFF.

The CDR3 reads CAISESTQGTGELFF. Written as DNA, the CDR3 is TGTGCCATCAGTGAGTCGACTCAGGGGACCGGGGAGCTGTTTTTT. This rearrangement joins TRBV10-3 to TRBJ2-2, with D perhaps matching TRBD1 (6 bases). CDR1 is ENHRY and CDR2 is SYGVKD in the germline V gene. Trimming removed 0 bases at V and 5 bases at J, with 10 bases between. The CDR3 spans 15 residues.

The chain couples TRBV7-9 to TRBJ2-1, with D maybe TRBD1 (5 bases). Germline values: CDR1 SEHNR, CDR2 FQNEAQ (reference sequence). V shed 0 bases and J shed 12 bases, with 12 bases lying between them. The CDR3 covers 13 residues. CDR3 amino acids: CASSLAGHPGQFF. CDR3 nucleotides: TGTGCCAGCAGCTTAGCCGGACATCCGGGGCAGTTCTTC.

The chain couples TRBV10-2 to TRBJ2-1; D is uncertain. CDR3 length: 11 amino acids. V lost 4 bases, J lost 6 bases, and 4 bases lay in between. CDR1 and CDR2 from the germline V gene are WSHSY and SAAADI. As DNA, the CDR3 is TGCGCCAGCAGTGGACCCAATGAGCAGTTCTTC. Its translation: CASSGPNEQFF.

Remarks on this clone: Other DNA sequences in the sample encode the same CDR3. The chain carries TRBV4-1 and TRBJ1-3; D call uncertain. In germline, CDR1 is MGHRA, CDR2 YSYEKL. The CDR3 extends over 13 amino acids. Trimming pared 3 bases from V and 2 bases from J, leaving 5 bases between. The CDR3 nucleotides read TGCGCCAGCAGCCAGGGAGCTGGAAACACCATATATTTT. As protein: CASSQGAGNTIYF.

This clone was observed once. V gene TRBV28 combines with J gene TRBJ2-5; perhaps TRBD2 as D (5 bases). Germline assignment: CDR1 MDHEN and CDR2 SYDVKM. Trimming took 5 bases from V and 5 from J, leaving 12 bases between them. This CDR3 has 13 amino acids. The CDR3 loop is CASSPAGWETQYF. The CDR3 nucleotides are TGTGCCAGCAGTCCCGCGGGTTGGGAGACCCAGTACTTC.

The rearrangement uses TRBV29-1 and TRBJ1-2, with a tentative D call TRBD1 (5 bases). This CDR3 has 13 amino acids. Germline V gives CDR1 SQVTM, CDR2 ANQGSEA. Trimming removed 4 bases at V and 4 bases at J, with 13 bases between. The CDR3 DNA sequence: TGCAGCGTTGTAAGGGGAAAACCCTATGGCTACACCTTC. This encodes CSVVRGKPYGYTF.

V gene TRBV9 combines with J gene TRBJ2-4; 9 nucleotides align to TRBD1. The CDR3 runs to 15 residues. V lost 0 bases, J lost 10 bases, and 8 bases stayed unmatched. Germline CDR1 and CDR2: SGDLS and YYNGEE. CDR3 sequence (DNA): TGTGCCAGCAGCGTAGTGGACAGGGGTGTGGGGATTCAGTACTTC. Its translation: CASSVVDRGVGIQYF. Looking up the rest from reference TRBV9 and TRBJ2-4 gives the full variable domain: DSGVTQTPKHLITATGQRVTLRCSPRSGDLSVYWYQQSLDQGLQFLIQYYNGEERAKGNILERFSAQQFPDLHSELNLSSLELGDSALYFCASSVVDRGVGIQYFGAGTRLSVL.

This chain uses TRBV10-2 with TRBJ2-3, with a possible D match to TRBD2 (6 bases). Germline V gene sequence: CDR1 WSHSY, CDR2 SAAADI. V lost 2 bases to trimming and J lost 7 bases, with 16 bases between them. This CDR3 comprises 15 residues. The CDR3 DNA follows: TGCGCCAGCAGTGAGCCGATCATCGGGGGTAATACGCAGTATTTT. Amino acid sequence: CASSEPIIGGNTQYF.

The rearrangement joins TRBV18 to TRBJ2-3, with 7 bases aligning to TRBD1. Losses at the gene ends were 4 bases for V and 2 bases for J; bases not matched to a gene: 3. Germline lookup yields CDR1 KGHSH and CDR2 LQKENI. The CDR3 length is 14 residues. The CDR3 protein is CASSHDRDTDTQYF. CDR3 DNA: TGTGCCAGCTCACATGACAGGGACACAGATACGCAGTATTTT. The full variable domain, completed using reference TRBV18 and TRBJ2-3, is NAGVMQNPRHLVRRRGQEARLRCSPMKGHSHVYWYRQLPEEGLKFMVYLQKENIIDESGMPKERFSAEFPKEGPSILRIQQVVRGDSAAYFCASSHDRDTDTQYFGPGTRLTVL.

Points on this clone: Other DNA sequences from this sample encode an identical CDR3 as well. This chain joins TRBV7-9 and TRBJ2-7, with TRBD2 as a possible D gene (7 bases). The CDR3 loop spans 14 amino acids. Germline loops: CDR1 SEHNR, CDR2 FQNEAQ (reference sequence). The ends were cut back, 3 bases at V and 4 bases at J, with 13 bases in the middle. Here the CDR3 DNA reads TGTGCCAGCAGCTTTGGGGGGGCCACGTACGAGCAGTACTTC. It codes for CASSFGGATYEQYF. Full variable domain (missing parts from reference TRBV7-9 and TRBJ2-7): DTGVSQNPRHKITKRGQNVTFRCDPISEHNRLYWYRQTLGQGPEFLTYFQNEAQLEKSRLLSDRFSAERPKGSFSTLEIQRTEQGDSAMYLCASSFGGATYEQYFGPGTRLTVT.

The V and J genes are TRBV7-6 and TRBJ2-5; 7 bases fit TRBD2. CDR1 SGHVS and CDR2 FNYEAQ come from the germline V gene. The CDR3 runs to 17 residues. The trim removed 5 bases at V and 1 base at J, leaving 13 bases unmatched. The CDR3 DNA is TGTGCCAGCAGCCCGGAAGGAGGTAGCGGGTTCCAAGAGACCCAGTACTTC. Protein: CASSPEGGSGFQETQYF.

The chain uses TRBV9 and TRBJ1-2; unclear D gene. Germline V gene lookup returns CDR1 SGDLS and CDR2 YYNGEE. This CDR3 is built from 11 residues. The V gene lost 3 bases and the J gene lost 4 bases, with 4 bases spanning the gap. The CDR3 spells CASSGSYGYTF. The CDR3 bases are TGTGCCAGCAGCGGGTCCTATGGCTACACCTTC.